The clone carrying this T cell receptor (beta chain) was picked up one time. This entry comes from a study of T cell changes during pregnancy in multiple sclerosis. With 7 bases removed from V and 1 base from J, the gap between germline ends came to 6 bases. The CDR3 sequence is 11 residues long. The germline V gene encodes CDR1 DFQATT and CDR2 SNEGSKA (reference sequence). Only in-frame clones appear in the TCRdb table, and some are missing; sequencing was by immunoSEQ multiplex PCR. The sample lists 35,000 or so clones; approximately 89% were seen once. The receptor was isolated from a female donor in good health, enrolled as a control in a pregnancy study. Sample: CD4+ T cells from peripheral blood mononuclear cells, taken after pregnancy. The chain links TRBV20-1 to TRBJ2-3; no reliable D call. The DNA of the CDR3 is TGCAGTGTATCCGGCACAGATACGCAGTATTTT. It specifies CSVSGTDTQYF.